The rows below give T cell receptor beta chains drawn from one sample of a study of blood T cell repertoires in COVID-19. Method: immunoSEQ multiplex PCR; TCRdb's copy keeps in-frame clones and lacks some. The sample shows 35,000 to 55,000 clones, roughly 85% of them seen only once. The sample was peripheral blood. Source of these receptors: a woman in her sixties or seventies with acute or convalescent COVID-19. Both conserved end residues are part of each CDR3. The D gene is left open where the match is weak. Expanded clones get a size class; other rows say once, few or many, or leave the size out.

v_call	j_call	d_call	clone_size	cdr3_aa	cdr3_nt
TRBV30	TRBJ2-7	TRBD1	NA	CAWSKVRQGAIDEQYF	TGTGCCTGGAGTAAGGTGCGACAGGGGGCTATCGACGAGCAGTACTTC
TRBV7-6	TRBJ2-7	TRBD1	once	CASSLGQGGTWEQYF	TGTGCCAGCAGCTTAGGACAGGGGGGTACTTGGGAGCAGTACTTC
TRBV6-4	TRBJ2-7	NA	NA	CASSEDRGREQYF	TGTGCCAGCAGTGAGGATAGGGGCCGCGAGCAGTACTTC
TRBV2	TRBJ2-7	TRBD2	NA	CASSRTSGNLSYEQYF	TGTGCCAGCAGCCGGACTAGCGGGAACCTCTCCTACGAGCAGTACTTC
TRBV10-3	TRBJ2-7	TRBD2	NA	CATTGGTGLYEQYF	TGTGCCACAACGGGAGGAACTGGACTTTACGAGCAGTACTTC
TRBV5-6	TRBJ1-2	NA	NA	CASSSFDRPYGYTF	TGTGCCAGCAGCTCTTTCGACAGGCCGTATGGCTACACCTTC
TRBV7-9	TRBJ2-3	NA	NA	CASSSHRGSTDTQYF	TGTGCCAGCAGCTCCCATCGCGGGAGCACAGATACGCAGTATTTT
TRBV27	TRBJ2-7	NA	few	CASSFSSREQYF	TGTGCCAGCAGTTTTAGCTCGCGGGAGCAGTACTTC
TRBV5-1	TRBJ2-7	TRBD1	NA	CASTNRGGQSYEQYF	TGCGCCAGCACAAACCGAGGGGGACAGTCTTACGAGCAGTACTTC
TRBV4-1	TRBJ1-5	NA	once	CASSQGAWFNNQPQHF	TGCGCCAGCAGCCAGGGGGCCTGGTTTAACAATCAGCCCCAGCATTTT
TRBV11-2	TRBJ2-5	NA	NA	CASSLGGGGGRPAETQYF	TGTGCCAGCAGCTTAGGAGGGGGGGGCGGACGTCCAGCGGAGACCCAGTACTTC
TRBV6-4	TRBJ1-2	NA	NA	CASSDSYASGGKLNYGYTF	TGTGCCAGCAGTGACTCTTATGCGTCCGGGGGAAAACTCAACTATGGCTACACCTTC
TRBV7-3	TRBJ2-1	NA	NA	CASSPGLRNEQFF	TGTGCCAGCAGCCCGGGACTCCGGAATGAGCAGTTCTTC
TRBV27	TRBJ1-1	TRBD1	NA	CAENGGRGQNTEAFF	TGTGCCGAAAACGGGGGCAGGGGGCAGAACACTGAAGCTTTCTTT
TRBV12-3/TRBV12-4	TRBJ2-1	NA	NA	CASGYGGYEQFF	TGTGCCAGCGGATACGGGGGATATGAGCAGTTCTTC
TRBV5-1	TRBJ2-5	TRBD1	NA	CASSLNPGQAAETQYF	TGCGCCAGCAGCTTAAACCCGGGACAGGCCGCGGAGACCCAGTACTTC
TRBV28	TRBJ1-5	NA	NA	CASSLFGNQPQHF	TGTGCCAGCAGTTTGTTCGGTAATCAGCCCCAGCATTTT
TRBV5-1	TRBJ2-1	NA	NA	CASSLPTTSDEQFF	TGCGCCAGCAGCTTGCCTACTACCTCCGATGAGCAGTTCTTC
TRBV11-3	TRBJ1-1	NA	NA	CASSLLIQGSTEAFF	TGTGCCAGCAGCCTACTCATACAGGGATCCACTGAAGCTTTCTTT
TRBV5-1	TRBJ1-4	TRBD1	NA	CASSPSTGGNEKLFF	TGCGCCAGCAGCCCGAGCACAGGGGGGAATGAAAAACTGTTTTTT
TRBV19	TRBJ2-5	TRBD2	NA	CASSAGLAGGPVQETQYF	TGTGCCAGTAGTGCCGGACTAGCGGGAGGTCCCGTCCAAGAGACCCAGTACTTC
TRBV9	TRBJ2-1	TRBD2	NA	CASSVDVAGVLNEQFF	TGTGCCAGCAGCGTAGATGTAGCGGGAGTGCTTAATGAGCAGTTCTTC
TRBV3-1/TRBV3-2	TRBJ2-7	NA	few	CASSHWTEYEQYF	TGTGCCAGCAGCCACTGGACAGAATACGAGCAGTACTTC
TRBV18	TRBJ2-7	TRBD2	NA	CASSPSGLAGLYF	TGTGCCAGCTCACCTTCCGGACTAGCGGGTCTGTACTTC
TRBV7-3	TRBJ2-7	NA	NA	CASSPRALAMSEQYF	TGTGCCAGCAGCCCCCGGGCCCTAGCCATGAGCGAGCAGTACTTC
TRBV6-5	TRBJ1-1	TRBD1	NA	CASSTGTGGEAFF	TGTGCCAGCAGTACCGGGACAGGGGGTGAAGCTTTCTTT
TRBV5-1	TRBJ2-7	TRBD2	few	CASSLSGTSGIYEQYF	TGCGCCAGCAGCTTGTCCGGGACTAGCGGGATCTACGAGCAGTACTTC
TRBV11-1	TRBJ2-7	TRBD2	NA	CASSRLAGGPTPEQYF	TGTGCCAGCAGCCGACTAGCGGGAGGTCCCACTCCCGAGCAGTACTTC
TRBV2	TRBJ2-3	NA	once	CASSLNHGITDTQYF	TGTGCCAGCAGCCTCAATCACGGGATTACAGATACGCAGTATTTT
TRBV6-1	TRBJ2-5	TRBD2	NA	CASSEAYQAGGYQETQYF	TGTGCCAGCAGTGAAGCGTATCAAGCGGGAGGGTACCAAGAGACCCAGTACTTC
TRBV7-3	TRBJ2-2	TRBD1	NA	CASSPTGSGELFF	TGTGCCAGCAGCCCGACAGGGTCCGGGGAGCTGTTTTTT
TRBV28	TRBJ2-5	TRBD2	NA	CASSFTLAGGLGETQYF	TGTGCCAGCAGTTTTACTTTAGCGGGAGGGTTAGGCGAGACCCAGTACTTC